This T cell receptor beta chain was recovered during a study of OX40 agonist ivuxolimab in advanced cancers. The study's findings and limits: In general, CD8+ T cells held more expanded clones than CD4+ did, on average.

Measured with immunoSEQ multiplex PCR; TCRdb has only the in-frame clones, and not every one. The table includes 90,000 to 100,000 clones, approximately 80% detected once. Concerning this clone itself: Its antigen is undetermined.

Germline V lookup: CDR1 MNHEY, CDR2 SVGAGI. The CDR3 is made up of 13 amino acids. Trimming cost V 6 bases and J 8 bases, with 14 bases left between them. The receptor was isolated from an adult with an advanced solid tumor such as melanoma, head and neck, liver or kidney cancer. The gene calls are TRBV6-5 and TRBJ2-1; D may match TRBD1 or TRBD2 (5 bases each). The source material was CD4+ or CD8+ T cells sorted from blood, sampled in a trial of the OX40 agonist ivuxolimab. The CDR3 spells CASRIRGVDEQFF. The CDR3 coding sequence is TGTGCCAGCAGGATAAGAGGGGTCGATGAGCAGTTCTTC.